These 2 T cell receptor beta chains were sequenced from one sample in a study of vaccination effects on CD4 cells after COVID-19. Before sequencing, viral peptide pools were used by the ViraFEST assay to expand antigen-specific CD4+ T cells. Isolation of CD4+ T cells took place after more than 9 days of culture. Prior SARS-CoV-2 infection was absent in the vaccine recipients, as shown by negative nucleocapsid antibodies. Sequencing was performed with immunoSEQ multiplex PCR; in TCRdb, only in-frame clones are kept and a portion is missing. Here the sample spans tens of thousands of clones, approximately 70% being singletons. The antigens of these receptors remain unknown. This material consisted of CD4+ T cells from PBMCs cultured with HCoV-OC43 spike peptides, taken before COVID-19 vaccination. The sample's subset: HCoV-OC43 spike overlapping peptide pool stimulation. These receptors all come from a human donor who received a COVID-19 vaccine.

The chain couples TRBV18 to TRBJ2-1; 7 nucleotides align to TRBD1. The V segment lost 3 bases and the J segment 4 bases; nucleotides outside the gene matches: 6. The germline V gene has CDR1 KGHSH and CDR2 LQKENI. The CDR3 consists of 15 residues. In nucleotides, the CDR3 is TGTGCCAGCTCACCTCGACAGGGTCGATACAATGAGCAGTTCTTC. Its protein is CASSPRQGRYNEQFF. Looking up the rest from reference TRBV18 and TRBJ2-1 gives the full variable domain: NAGVMQNPRHLVRRRGQEARLRCSPMKGHSHVYWYRQLPEEGLKFMVYLQKENIIDESGMPKERFSAEFPKEGPSILRIQQVVRGDSAAYFCASSPRQGRYNEQFFGPGTRLTVL.

This rearrangement joins TRBV19 to TRBJ1-4, with D tentatively TRBD1 (6 bases). This CDR3 comprises 12 residues. Looked up from germline, CDR1 is LNHDA and CDR2 is SQIVND (reference sequence). The ends were cut back, 6 bases at V and 7 bases at J, with 9 bases in the middle. The CDR3 protein is CASSGQTEKLFF. In DNA, the CDR3 is TGTGCCAGTAGCGGACAGACTGAAAAACTGTTTTTT.